These 6 T cell receptor beta chains were all obtained from the same sample, sequenced in a study of blood T cells in healthy people across ages. Then a second PCR, running about 7 to 11 cycles, was carried out with a sample-barcoded 5' primer and a J-beta primer mix. MiXCR, applied by TCRdb to the 5' RACE reads, yields one record per CDR3 protein. The data hold 650,000 to 800,000 distinct CDR3 sequences, with roughly half observed a single time. The sample taken for sequencing was blood. These receptor sequences come from a woman of 80 years or more in good health.

The rearrangement joins TRBV2 to TRBJ2-5; TRBD2 matches at 13 bases. Unmatched junction bases numbered 10, after V lost 4 bases and J lost 2 bases. From germline, CDR1 is SNHLY and CDR2 FYNNEI. The CDR3 consists of 18 residues. As DNA, the CDR3 is TGTGCCAGCAGTGGCGCCCGTGGACTAGCGGGGGAGCAAGAGACCCAGTACTTC. Protein: CASSGARGLAGEQETQYF. The full variable domain, its missing parts supplied by reference TRBV2 and TRBJ2-5, is EPEVTQTPSHQVTQMGQEVILRCVPISNHLYFYWYRQILGQKVEFLVSFYNNEISEKSEIFDDQFSVERPDGSNFTLKIRSTKLEDSAMYFCASSGARGLAGEQETQYFGPGTRLLVL.

The chain's CDR3 is CSAPLAKNIQYF. In DNA, the CDR3 is TGCAGTGCACCGCTAGCCAAAAACATTCAGTACTTC. The chain is built from TRBV20-1 and TRBJ2-4; D remains ambiguous. Per germline, CDR1 DFQATT and CDR2 SNEGSKA (reference sequence). This CDR3 has 12 amino acids. V dropped 6 bases and J dropped 0 bases, with 6 bases sitting between them.

As to this clonotype: A clone one base away is much larger, so this may be a read error. In nucleotides, the CDR3 is TGTGCCAGCAGTTTTCCGGGGGGGCCGGGTACGCAGTATTTT. Residues: CASSFPGGPGTQYF. The chain links TRBV12-3 or TRBV12-4 to TRBJ2-3; 8 nucleotides match TRBD2. V gave up 3 bases and J gave up 8 bases; unmatched junction bases: 7. This CDR3 comprises 14 residues.

The V and J genes are TRBV29-1 and TRBJ2-7; 12 nucleotides agree with TRBD2. Trimming cost V 4 bases and J 5 bases; bases outside gene matches: 3. The CDR3 runs 13 residues. Germline V CDR1 and CDR2: SQVTM, ANQGSEA. CDR3 nucleotide sequence: TGCAGCGTTGTAAGGACTAGCGGGAACGAGCAGTACTTC. Protein product: CSVVRTSGNEQYF.

This clonotype was counted many times. This chain uses TRBV5-1 with TRBJ2-5; possibly TRBD1 for D (6 bases). Germline V gene sequence: CDR1 SGHRS, CDR2 YFSETQ. V was shortened by 3 bases and J by 4 bases, with 19 bases between the two germline ends. CDR3 length equals 16 residues. The CDR3 loop is CASSSGISGTRETQYF. The CDR3 DNA reads TGCGCCAGCAGCTCGGGAATTTCCGGGACAAGAGAGACCCAGTACTTC.

This clonotype occurred many times. The chain has TRBV5-1 and TRBJ2-1; 8 bases align to TRBD1. Unmatched junction bases numbered 4, after V lost 0 bases and J lost 2 bases. Looked up from germline, CDR1 is SGHRS and CDR2 is YFSETQ. This CDR3 spans 16 amino acids. CDR3 bases: TGCGCCAGCAGCTTGGCCGGACAGGGCCCCTACAATGAGCAGTTCTTC. Encoded protein: CASSLAGQGPYNEQFF. Drawing the rest from reference TRBV5-1 and TRBJ2-1, the complete variable domain is KAGVTQTPRYLIKTRGQQVTLSCSPISGHRSVSWYQQTPGQGLQFLFEYFSETQRNKGNFPGRFSGRQFSNSRSEMNVSTLELGDSALYLCASSLAGQGPYNEQFFGPGTRLTVL.